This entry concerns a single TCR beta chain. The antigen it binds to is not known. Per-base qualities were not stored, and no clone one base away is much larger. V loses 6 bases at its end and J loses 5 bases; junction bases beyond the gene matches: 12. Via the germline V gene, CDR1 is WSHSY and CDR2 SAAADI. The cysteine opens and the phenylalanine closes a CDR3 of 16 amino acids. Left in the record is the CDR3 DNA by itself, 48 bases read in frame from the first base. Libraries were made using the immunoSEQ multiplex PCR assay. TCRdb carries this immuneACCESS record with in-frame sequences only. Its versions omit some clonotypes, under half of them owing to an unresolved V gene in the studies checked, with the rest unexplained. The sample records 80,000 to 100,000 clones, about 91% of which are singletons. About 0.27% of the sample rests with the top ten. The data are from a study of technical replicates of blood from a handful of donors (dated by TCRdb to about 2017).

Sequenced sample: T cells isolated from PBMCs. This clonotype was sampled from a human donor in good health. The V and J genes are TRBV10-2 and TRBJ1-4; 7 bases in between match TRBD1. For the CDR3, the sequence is CASSDRVFGPNEKLFF. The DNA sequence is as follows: TGCGCCAGCAGCGACAGGGTATTCGGCCCGAATGAAAAACTGTTTTTT.